This T cell receptor (beta chain) derives from a study of PD-L1 blockade in urothelial cancer. At the level of the study: A median blood sample held approximately 150,000 T cells and 75,000 to 85,000 unique TCRs.

Urothelial carcinoma affected the patients, and it was locally advanced or metastatic. Clones were read by immunoSEQ multiplex PCR, and TCRdb kept only the in-frame ones, dropping some. There are fewer than 40,000 clones in the sample; around nine tenths occur only once, and 8.3% lies in the top ten. Trimming took off 0 bases at V and 1 base at J, with 6 bases between the two ends. From germline, CDR1 is SGHTA and CDR2 FQGTGA. The CDR3 contains 15 residues. The V and J genes are TRBV7-3 and TRBJ2-2; tentative D call: TRBD1 (5 bases). The TCR originated in a man aged 65 to 85 with urothelial cancer. The specimen comprised PBMCs, sampled around atezolizumab (anti-PD-L1) treatment. The CDR3 DNA reads TGTGCCAGCAGCTTAACAGGGGAGAACACCGGGGAGCTGTTTTTT. It encodes CASSLTGENTGELFF. The variable domain in full, with the rest retrieved from reference TRBV7-3 and TRBJ2-2, is GAGVSQTPSNKVTEKGKYVELRCDPISGHTALYWYRQSLGQGPEFLIYFQGTGAADDSGLPNDRFFAVRPEGSVSTLKIQRTERGDSAVYLCASSLTGENTGELFFGEGSRLTVL.